A single sample is the source of the 15 T cell receptor beta chains below, sequenced in a study of cytomegalovirus exposure and HLA in healthy donors. The PCR used 60 Vbeta and 13 Jbeta primers. Produced via immunoSEQ multiplex PCR; TCRdb's table is partial and in-frame only. Counted here are around 75,000 clones, approximately 78% occurring once; the ten biggest clones make up 3.4%. The sample taken for sequencing was PBMCs. The receptors shown here come from a man aged 40-49 years in good health and CMV-seronegative.

The chain employs TRBV5-4 and TRBJ2-5; 9 bases align to TRBD1. Germline V gives CDR1 SGHNT, CDR2 YYREEE (reference sequence). The V and J ends lost 5 bases and 4 bases, in that order; junction bases with no gene match: 6. This CDR3 has 14 residues. CDR3: CASSLQGAVETQYF. CDR3 nucleotide sequence: TGTGCCAGCAGTTTACAGGGGGCCGTAGAGACCCAGTACTTC.

This chain connects TRBV2 to TRBJ1-2; TRBD1 is a possible D gene (6 bases). CDR1 is SNHLY and CDR2 is FYNNEI in the germline V gene. Trimming cost V 6 bases and J 7 bases, with 12 bases left between them. This CDR3 spans 12 amino acids. The CDR3 DNA is TGTGCCAGCAGACAGGGCGCTGGTGGCTACACCTTC. It yields the protein CASRQGAGGYTF. The complete variable domain, with remaining parts taken from reference TRBV2 and TRBJ1-2, reads EPEVTQTPSHQVTQMGQEVILRCVPISNHLYFYWYRQILGQKVEFLVSFYNNEISEKSEIFDDQFSVERPDGSNFTLKIRSTKLEDSAMYFCASRQGAGGYTFGSGTRLTVV.

V gene TRBV28 combines with J gene TRBJ2-1, with TRBD2 matching over 10 bases. This CDR3 has 19 residues. With 3 bases clipped from V and 0 bases from J, the junction kept 11 bases outside the gene matches. Germline values: CDR1 MDHEN, CDR2 SYDVKM. CDR3 sequence reads: CASSLILAGEIFSYNEQFF. The CDR3 bases are TGTGCCAGCAGTTTGATCCTAGCGGGGGAAATCTTCTCCTACAATGAGCAGTTCTTC.

This chain links TRBV18 with TRBJ1-6; 9 positions agree with TRBD1. The junction had 8 bases not matched to a gene; V was cut back by 3 bases and J by 8 bases. The CDR3 covers 16 residues. CDR1 KGHSH and CDR2 LQKENI come from the germline V gene. The CDR3 DNA sequence: TGTGCCAGCTCACCTCAAACAGGGGGCTTAGATTCACCCCTCCACTTT. It yields the protein CASSPQTGGLDSPLHF.

V usage is TRBV2 and J usage is TRBJ1-5, with TRBD1 matching 9 bases. This CDR3 is 16 amino acids long. The V gene's germline CDR1 is SNHLY and CDR2 FYNNEI. The V and J ends lost 6 bases and 2 bases, in that order; junction bases with no gene match: 8. This chain's CDR3 is CASSLQGARGNQPQHF. In DNA, the CDR3 is TGTGCCAGCAGCCTACAGGGGGCGCGGGGCAATCAGCCCCAGCATTTT.

The rearrangement uses TRBV6-1 and TRBJ2-7; D is undetermined. Per germline, CDR1 MNHNS and CDR2 SASEGT. The V gene lost 0 bases and the J gene lost 0 bases, with 12 bases spanning the gap. CDR3 length: 16 amino acids. The CDR3 bases are TGTGCCAGCAGTGAAGCGCTCGCAGGTAGCTCCTACGAGCAGTACTTC. Amino acids: CASSEALAGSSYEQYF.

This rearrangement joins TRBV5-1 to TRBJ2-7; 7 bases agree with TRBD1. The V segment lost 4 bases and the J segment 7 bases; nucleotides outside the gene matches: 14. The CDR3 consists of 15 residues. Germline CDR1 reads SGHRS; CDR2 reads YFSETQ. CDR3 bases: TGCGCCAGCAGCCCGGTGGGACAGATTCTACTTGAGCAGTACTTC. The encoded protein is CASSPVGQILLEQYF.

The chain combines TRBV12-5 with TRBJ2-3; 8 bases align to TRBD1. CDR1 LGHNT and CDR2 FRNRAP come from the germline V gene. The junction had 5 bases not matched to a gene; V was cut back by 4 bases and J by 2 bases. The CDR3 has 15 residues. The CDR3 DNA reads TGTGCTAGTGGTTCGGGGACAGGAGTCACAGATACGCAGTATTTT. Protein: CASGSGTGVTDTQYF.

This clone was seen a handful of times. The rearrangement uses TRBV10-3 and TRBJ2-7; D perhaps matches TRBD2 (5 bases). The V end was cut by 4 bases, the J end by 2 bases, with 15 bases between. Germline V lookup: CDR1 ENHRY, CDR2 SYGVKD. CDR3 length equals 15 residues. CDR3 in amino acids: CAISGGPGKPYEQYF. The CDR3 coding sequence is TGTGCCATCAGTGGAGGGCCGGGGAAGCCCTACGAGCAGTACTTC.

The CDR3 protein is CASSLVAGGGEATQYF. The CDR3 region has the DNA TGTGCCAGCAGCTTAGTAGCGGGGGGGGGAGAGGCGACCCAGTACTTC. The J gene is TRBJ2-5, the V gene TRBV7-2; 11 bases fit TRBD2. V dropped 1 base and J dropped 7; count of bases not matched to a gene: 8. This CDR3 has 16 residues. Per the germline V gene, CDR1 is SGHTA and CDR2 is FQGNSA.

The chain is built from TRBV7-3 and TRBJ2-1, with D unclear. The CDR3 spans 15 residues. The germline V gene has CDR1 SGHTA and CDR2 FQGTGA. V was shortened by 2 bases and J by 5 bases, with 13 bases between the two germline ends. The CDR3 DNA sequence: TGTGCCAGCAGCTTAGGGCAGACCCCTCACAATGAGCAGTTCTTC. Residues: CASSLGQTPHNEQFF. Filled out from reference TRBV7-3 and TRBJ2-1, the complete variable domain reads GAGVSQTPSNKVTEKGKYVELRCDPISGHTALYWYRQSLGQGPEFLIYFQGTGAADDSGLPNDRFFAVRPEGSVSTLKIQRTERGDSAVYLCASSLGQTPHNEQFFGPGTRLTVL.

The gene calls are TRBV7-9 and TRBJ2-7; 9 bases fit TRBD1. CDR1 and CDR2 (germline): SEHNR, FQNEAQ (reference sequence). The V segment lost 1 base and the J segment 5 bases; nucleotides outside the gene matches: 6. The CDR3 runs 15 residues. CDR3 sequence (DNA): TGTGCCAGCAGCTTAGGAGGAACAGGGGGCAACGAGCAGTACTTC. Its protein is CASSLGGTGGNEQYF.

The chain joins TRBV5-4 to TRBJ1-1; the D gene is possibly TRBD1 (5 bases). V shed 5 bases and J shed 3 bases, with 11 bases lying between them. Germline-derived CDR1 and CDR2 are SGHNT and YYREEE (reference sequence). The CDR3 has 13 amino acids. The CDR3 spells CASSTGGYTEAFF. DNA of the CDR3: TGTGCCAGCAGTACCGGGGGGTACACTGAAGCTTTCTTT.

In its sample, this clone was seen once. The V and J genes are TRBV9 and TRBJ2-1; 10 bases are shared with TRBD2. Germline assignment: CDR1 SGDLS and CDR2 YYNGEE. V lost 6 bases and J lost 3; bases outside the gene matches: 6. The CDR3 is 15 residues long. CDR3 sequence: CASTPTSGDYNEQFF. For the CDR3, the DNA is TGTGCCAGCACCCCAACTAGCGGGGACTACAATGAGCAGTTCTTC.

Concerning this clone: At one of its ends the junction is not consistent with the germline gene, which may arise from a read error. This sequence joins TRBV6-5 and TRBJ1-2; TRBD1 agrees at 9 bases. This CDR3 has 15 amino acids. CDR1 and CDR2 from the germline V gene are MNHEY and SVGAGI. CDR3 in amino acids: CASTPGDRDGYGYPF. CDR3 DNA sequence: TGTGCCAGCACCCCAGGGGACAGGGATGGTTATGGCTACCCCTTC.